Below, one T cell receptor (beta chain) is given with its context. This record comes from a study of cytomegalovirus exposure and HLA in healthy donors. Each donor was healthy, and each was a bone marrow donor. Germline CDR1 reads WSHSY; CDR2 reads SAAADI. V trimming: 2 bases; J trimming: 2 bases; junction bases outside the gene matches: 5. The CDR3 is 16 residues long. Researchers ran the PCR with 60 Vbeta and 13 Jbeta primers. TCRdb's copy holds only in-frame clones and misses some; the assay was immunoSEQ multiplex PCR. The sample has about 140,000 clones, about four fifths seen once. The source material was PBMCs. This chain connects TRBV10-2 to TRBJ2-1; 8 bases map to TRBD1. This receptor was identified in a man under 40 in good health and CMV-seronegative. The CDR3 sequence is CASSEVQGATYNEQFF. DNA for the CDR3: TGCGCCAGCAGTGAGGTGCAGGGGGCCACCTACAATGAGCAGTTCTTC.